A selection of T cell receptor beta chains follows, all from one sample in a study of T-cell memory formation after mild COVID-19. TCRdb reprocessed the 5' RACE reads with MiXCR, giving one entry per CDR3 protein. Of more than 250,000 distinct CDR3 sequences listed, around 17% were seen once; the top ten hold 23%. The specimen was PBMCs or a T cell subset sorted from them (not recorded which). Receptor source: a man aged 18 to 29 who had mild COVID-19 (a few samples of this study predate the infection). Cell type and time point are not known. The CDR3 runs from the conserved cysteine through the conserved F or W. The D gene is left open where the match is weak. The size entry is marked missing in some rows and otherwise reads once, few, many or a size class.

TRBV4-2	16	TRBJ1-2	.	TRBD1	TGTGCCAGCAGCTTTCAGGGGGTTTCTGGGAGCTATGGCTACACCTTC	CASSFQGVSGSYGYTF
TRBV24-1	16	TRBJ2-5	few	TRBD1	TGTGCCACCAGTGATTTTTTAGGACAGGAGCGAGAGACCCAGTACTTC	CATSDFLGQERETQYF
TRBV7-2	15	TRBJ2-3	.	.	TGTGCCAGCAGCTTAGGGGCGGGGTCCTTAGGTACGCAGTATTTT	CASSLGAGSLGTQYF
TRBV6-2/TRBV6-3	12	TRBJ2-7	once	TRBD2	TGTGCCAGCAGTTACGGGAGGGACGAGCAGTACTTC	CASSYGRDEQYF
TRBV6-5	17	TRBJ2-1	few	TRBD2	TGTGCCAGCAGTTACTCGGATAGCGGGGGGGCCTACAATGAGCAGTTCTTC	CASSYSDSGGAYNEQFF
TRBV5-6	17	TRBJ2-1	many	TRBD1	TGTGCCAGCAGCTTGGGACAGGGGGCGGGGACCTACAATGAGCAGTTCTTC	CASSLGQGAGTYNEQFF
TRBV6-5	17	TRBJ2-1	.	.	TGTGCCAGCAGTTACTCGAGTCTAGCGAACGACTACAATGAGCAGTTCTTC	CASSYSSLANDYNEQFF
TRBV7-9	15	TRBJ2-2	once	TRBD1	TGTGCCAGCAGCTTAACATGGACAGGGGACGGGGAGCTGTTTTTT	CASSLTWTGDGELFF
TRBV7-2	20	TRBJ2-1	.	TRBD2	TGTGCCAGCAGCTTAGTGGCTAGCGGGGGGGACCCTAGCTCCTACAATGAGCAGTTCTTC	CASSLVASGGDPSSYNEQFF
TRBV6-2/TRBV6-3	17	TRBJ1-2	many	.	TGTGCCAGCAACGACCAGCGGGACACCCTTAAGGGGTATGGCTACACCTTC	CASNDQRDTLKGYGYTF
TRBV12-3/TRBV12-4	14	TRBJ1-6	.	TRBD1	TGTGCCAGCAAATTGGGGACAGGGGGTACCACCCTCCACTTT	CASKLGTGGTTLHF
TRBV7-2	15	TRBJ2-3	.	.	TGTGCCAGCAGCTTGTGGGGGGGCCGCACAGATACGCAGTATTTT	CASSLWGGRTDTQYF
TRBV5-1	15	TRBJ2-7	.	TRBD2	TGCGCCAGCAGCTTGGGACTAGCAGAAACCTACGAGCAGTACTTC	CASSLGLAETYEQYF
TRBV5-1	14	TRBJ1-1	.	TRBD1	TGCGCCAGCAGCAAGGGACAGCTGAACACTGAAGCTTTCTTT	CASSKGQLNTEAFF
TRBV5-1	13	TRBJ2-2	.	.	TGCGCCAGCAGCTTGGATCCGTCCGGGGAGCTGTTTTTT	CASSLDPSGELFF
TRBV6-6	15	TRBJ2-5	.	.	TGTGCCAGCACCCTGTCGGGGACCAGTAAAGAGACCCAGTACTTC	CASTLSGTSKETQYF
TRBV5-1	13	TRBJ2-5	.	.	TGCGCCAGCCGAGTTGAGGGAGTGGAGACCCAGTACTTC	CASRVEGVETQYF
TRBV5-1	14	TRBJ2-7	.	.	TGCGCCAGCTTGGGTCCAGGGATGGCCTACGAGCAGTACTTC	CASLGPGMAYEQYF
TRBV6-1	13	TRBJ1-2	.	.	TGTGCCACCACGGTAGGGGGAGGAGATGGCTACACCTTC	CATTVGGGDGYTF
TRBV29-1	16	TRBJ1-5	many	TRBD1	TGCAGCGCCTTAGGGACAGGGACTTCCAGCAATCAGCCCCAGCATTTT	CSALGTGTSSNQPQHF
TRBV7-2	15	TRBJ2-2	.	TRBD1	TGTGCCAGCAGCTTAGTTCAGGGGGCGCCCGGGGAGCTGTTTTTT	CASSLVQGAPGELFF
TRBV7-2	15	TRBJ1-3	.	.	TGTGCCAGCAGCTTAGGGACATCGGACGGAAACACCATATATTTT	CASSLGTSDGNTIYF
TRBV3-1	14	TRBJ1-1	few	.	TGTGCCAGCAGCCCCCCCAACTTATACACTGAAGCTTTCTTT	CASSPPNLYTEAFF
TRBV7-2	15	TRBJ2-5	few	.	TGTGCCAGCAGTCGCAGGATGGGGGGCCAAGAGACCCAGTACTTC	CASSRRMGGQETQYF
TRBV7-2	13	TRBJ2-5	.	.	TGTGCCAGCAGCCCAGCGGTCCAAGAGACCCAGTACTTC	CASSPAVQETQYF
TRBV20-1	12	TRBJ1-5	once	.	TGCAGTGCTGTGCAGGGGATCCAGCCCCAGCATTTT	CSAVQGIQPQHF
TRBV7-9	14	TRBJ2-1	few	TRBD1	TGTGCCAGCAGCTCCCCGGACAGGCACAATGAGCAGTTCTTC	CASSSPDRHNEQFF
TRBV5-1	14	TRBJ1-1	few	.	TGCGCCAGCAGCCGACAGCAGGGGTGGGGTGAAGCTTTCTTT	CASSRQQGWGEAFF
TRBV7-2	14	TRBJ1-2	few	.	TGTGCCAGCAGCTCCTCCGGGGGGGACTATGGCTACACCTTC	CASSSSGGDYGYTF
TRBV4-3	14	TRBJ1-2	.	.	TGCGCCAGCAGCCAAGGCTGGTCAGGCGAGCGCTACACCTTC	CASSQGWSGERYTF
TRBV12-3/TRBV12-4	12	TRBJ2-1	few	.	TGTGCCAGCCGTCAGAGGGGCAATGAGCAGTTCTTC	CASRQRGNEQFF
TRBV7-2	12	TRBJ2-5	.	.	TGTGCCAGCAGCCGGCATCTAGAGACCCAGTACTTC	CASSRHLETQYF
TRBV7-2	14	TRBJ2-4	.	.	TGTGCCAGCAGCTTATCCTTACAGGAAAACATTCAGGACTTC	CASSLSLQENIQDF
TRBV15	15	TRBJ2-3	few	TRBD2	TGTGCCACCAGCAGAGAGCGGGGGGGCACAGATACGCAGTATTTT	CATSRERGGTDTQYF
TRBV7-8	16	TRBJ1-5	few	.	TGTGCCAGCAGCTTAGCGGCACGCGGGAGGAATCAGCCCCAGCATTTT	CASSLAARGRNQPQHF
TRBV5-1	15	TRBJ1-2	once	TRBD1	TGCGCCAGCAGCCCCCAGGGGGAAATAACTGGTGGCTACACCTTC	CASSPQGEITGGYTF
TRBV7-6	13	TRBJ1-1	.	.	TGTGCCAGCAGCTCATGGACTTTCGACGAAGCTTTCTTT	CASSSWTFDEAFF
TRBV9	15	TRBJ2-2	.	.	TGTGCCAGCAGCGTAGCTCGGACAAACACCGGGGAGCTGTTTTTT	CASSVARTNTGELFF
TRBV18	15	TRBJ2-1	.	.	TGTGCCAGCTCAAGCCGGGGCGGGGCTTACAATGAGCAGTTCTTC	CASSSRGGAYNEQFF
TRBV4-3	14	TRBJ1-2	few	TRBD1	TGCGCCAGCAGTCTTACACAGGGGAACTATGGCTACACCTTC	CASSLTQGNYGYTF
TRBV9	13	TRBJ2-5	few	TRBD1	TGTGCCAGCAGCGCCGACAGGGGAGAGACCCAGTACTTC	CASSADRGETQYF
TRBV5-5	15	TRBJ2-5	.	TRBD2	TGTGCCAGCCGGGGAGGGCCGCCCCGCCAAGAGACCCAGTACTTC	CASRGGPPRQETQYF
TRBV5-1	13	TRBJ2-3	many	.	TGCGCCAGCCGTGAGAGGGGGTCAGATACGCAGTATTTT	CASRERGSDTQYF
TRBV5-1	14	TRBJ2-5	many	.	TGCGCCAGCAGCTTGGTCGGCGGACAAGAGACCCAGTACTTC	CASSLVGGQETQYF
TRBV7-9	15	TRBJ1-2	.	.	TGTGCCAGCAGCTTAGAGCAGAACAGAAACTATGGCTACACCTTC	CASSLEQNRNYGYTF
TRBV7-2	16	TRBJ2-5	many	TRBD1	TGTGCCAGCAGCTTAGATTGGGGCAGGGGGCAAGAGACCCAGTACTTC	CASSLDWGRGQETQYF
TRBV7-2	19	TRBJ2-2	few	TRBD2	TGTGCCAGCAGCCCCCGGTTTAGCGGGGGGGAGATTAACACCGGGGAGCTGTTTTTT	CASSPRFSGGEINTGELFF
TRBV19	17	TRBJ1-1	few	.	TGTGCCAGTAGTATAGTGGGTGGCAGGCCAAAGAACACTGAAGCTTTCTTT	CASSIVGGRPKNTEAFF